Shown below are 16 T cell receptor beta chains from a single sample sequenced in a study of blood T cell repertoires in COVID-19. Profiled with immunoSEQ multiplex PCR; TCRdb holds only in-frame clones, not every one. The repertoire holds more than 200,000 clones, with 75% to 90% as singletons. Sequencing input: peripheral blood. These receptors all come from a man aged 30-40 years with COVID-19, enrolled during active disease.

The CDR3 here is CASSTTQGPYNSPLHF. The CDR3 nucleotides read TGTGCCAGCAGCACCACACAGGGGCCCTATAATTCACCCCTCCACTTT. The chain recombines TRBV9 with TRBJ1-6, with TRBD1 identical over 7 bases. The germline CDR1 and CDR2 sequences are SGDLS and YYNGEE. V gave up 4 bases and J gave up 2 bases; unmatched junction bases: 6. The CDR3 runs to 16 residues.

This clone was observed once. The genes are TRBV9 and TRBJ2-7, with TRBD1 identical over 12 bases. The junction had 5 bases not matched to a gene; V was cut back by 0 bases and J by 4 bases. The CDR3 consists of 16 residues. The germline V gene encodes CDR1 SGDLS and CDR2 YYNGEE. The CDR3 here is CASSVAPGQGAYEQYF. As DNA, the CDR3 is TGTGCCAGCAGCGTAGCTCCGGGACAGGGGGCTTACGAGCAGTACTTC.

This chain's CDR3 is CASRREGAGGRETQYF. In DNA form, the CDR3 reads TGTGCCAGTAGGAGGGAAGGCGCGGGAGGGCGAGAGACCCAGTACTTC. This chain joins TRBV27 and TRBJ2-5; 9 bases map to TRBD2. Germline V CDR1 and CDR2: MNHEY, SMNVEV (reference sequence). The CDR3 is 16 residues long. The V gene end was trimmed by 9 bases and the J gene end by 4 bases; junction bases not matched to a gene: 15.

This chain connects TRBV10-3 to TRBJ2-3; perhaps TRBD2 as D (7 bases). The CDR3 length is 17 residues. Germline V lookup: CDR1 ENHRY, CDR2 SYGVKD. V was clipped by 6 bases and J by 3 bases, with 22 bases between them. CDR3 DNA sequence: TGTGCCATCAGCCCAGTTGGGCCAGGGGAGGGAACAGATACGCAGTATTTT. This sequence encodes CAISPVGPGEGTDTQYF.

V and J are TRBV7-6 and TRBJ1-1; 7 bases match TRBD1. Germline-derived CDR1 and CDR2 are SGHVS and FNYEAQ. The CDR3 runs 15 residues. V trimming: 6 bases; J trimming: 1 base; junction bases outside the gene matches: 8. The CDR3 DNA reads TGTGCCAGCAGTCCTATGACAGGGCCGAACACTGAAGCTTTCTTT. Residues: CASSPMTGPNTEAFF.

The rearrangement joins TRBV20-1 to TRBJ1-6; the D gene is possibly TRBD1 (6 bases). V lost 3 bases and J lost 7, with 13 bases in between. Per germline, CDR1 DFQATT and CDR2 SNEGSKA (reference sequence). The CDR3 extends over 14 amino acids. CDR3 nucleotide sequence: TGCAGTGCTAGTCCGCGCAGGGGCAATTCACCCCTCCACTTT. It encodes CSASPRRGNSPLHF.

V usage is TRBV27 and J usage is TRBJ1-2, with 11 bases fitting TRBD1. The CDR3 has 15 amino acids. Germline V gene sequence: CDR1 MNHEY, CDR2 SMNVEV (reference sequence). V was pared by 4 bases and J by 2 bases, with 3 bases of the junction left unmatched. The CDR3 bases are TGTGCCAGCAGTTCTTGGACAGGGGGCAACTATGGCTACACCTTC. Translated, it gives CASSSWTGGNYGYTF.

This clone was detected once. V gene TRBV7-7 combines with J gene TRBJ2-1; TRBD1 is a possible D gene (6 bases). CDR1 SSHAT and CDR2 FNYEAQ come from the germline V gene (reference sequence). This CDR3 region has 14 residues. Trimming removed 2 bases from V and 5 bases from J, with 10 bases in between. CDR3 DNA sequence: TGTGCCAGCAGCTTAAGACAGGTCGACAATGAGCAGTTCTTC. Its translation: CASSLRQVDNEQFF.

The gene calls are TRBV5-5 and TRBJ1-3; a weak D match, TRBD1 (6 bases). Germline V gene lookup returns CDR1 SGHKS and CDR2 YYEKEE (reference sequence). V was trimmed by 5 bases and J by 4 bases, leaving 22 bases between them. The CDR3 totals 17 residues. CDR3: CASSLRWGPGQGNTIYF. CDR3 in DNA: TGTGCCAGCAGTTTGAGGTGGGGGCCGGGACAAGGAAACACCATATATTTT.

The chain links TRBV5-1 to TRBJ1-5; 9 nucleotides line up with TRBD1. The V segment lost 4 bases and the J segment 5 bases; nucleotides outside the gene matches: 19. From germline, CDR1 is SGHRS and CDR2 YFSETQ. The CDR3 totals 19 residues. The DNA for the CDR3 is TGCGCCAGCAGCCATATCCCTTCCGAGACAGGGGGATTGCATCAGCCCCAGCATTTT. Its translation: CASSHIPSETGGLHQPQHF.

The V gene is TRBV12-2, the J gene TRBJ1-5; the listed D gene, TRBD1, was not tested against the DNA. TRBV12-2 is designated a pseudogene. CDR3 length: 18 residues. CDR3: CASRLDGKGAGSNQPQHF. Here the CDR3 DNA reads TGTGCAAGTCGCTTAGATGGGAAGGGGGCTGGGAGCAATCAGCCCCAGCATTTT.

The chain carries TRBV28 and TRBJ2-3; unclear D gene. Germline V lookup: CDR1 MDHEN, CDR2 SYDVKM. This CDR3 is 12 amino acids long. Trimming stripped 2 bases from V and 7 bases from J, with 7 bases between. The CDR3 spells CASSLKQHTQYF. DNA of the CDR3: TGTGCCAGCAGTTTAAAACAGCATACGCAGTATTTT.

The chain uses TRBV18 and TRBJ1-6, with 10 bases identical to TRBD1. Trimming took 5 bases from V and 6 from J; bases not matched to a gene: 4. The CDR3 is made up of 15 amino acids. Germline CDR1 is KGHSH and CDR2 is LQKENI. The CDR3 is CASSSRDRGNSPLHF. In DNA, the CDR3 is TGTGCCAGCTCATCCCGGGACAGGGGTAATTCACCCCTCCACTTT. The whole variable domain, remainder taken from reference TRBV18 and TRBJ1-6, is NAGVMQNPRHLVRRRGQEARLRCSPMKGHSHVYWYRQLPEEGLKFMVYLQKENIIDESGMPKERFSAEFPKEGPSILRIQQVVRGDSAAYFCASSSRDRGNSPLHFGNGTRLTVT.

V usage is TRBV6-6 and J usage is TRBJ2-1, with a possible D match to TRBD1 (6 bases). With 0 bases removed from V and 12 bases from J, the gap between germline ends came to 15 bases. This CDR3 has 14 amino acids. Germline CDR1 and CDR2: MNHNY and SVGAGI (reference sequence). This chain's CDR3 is CASSYSAISQGQFF. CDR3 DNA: TGTGCCAGCAGTTACTCGGCGATTTCACAGGGGCAGTTCTTC.

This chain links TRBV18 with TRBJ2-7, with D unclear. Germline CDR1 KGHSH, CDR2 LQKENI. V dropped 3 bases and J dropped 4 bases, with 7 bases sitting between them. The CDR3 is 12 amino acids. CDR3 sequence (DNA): TGTGCCAGCTCACCCACAGAGTACGAGCAGTACTTC. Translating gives CASSPTEYEQYF. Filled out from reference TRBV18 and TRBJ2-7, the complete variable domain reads NAGVMQNPRHLVRRRGQEARLRCSPMKGHSHVYWYRQLPEEGLKFMVYLQKENIIDESGMPKERFSAEFPKEGPSILRIQQVVRGDSAAYFCASSPTEYEQYFGPGTRLTVT.

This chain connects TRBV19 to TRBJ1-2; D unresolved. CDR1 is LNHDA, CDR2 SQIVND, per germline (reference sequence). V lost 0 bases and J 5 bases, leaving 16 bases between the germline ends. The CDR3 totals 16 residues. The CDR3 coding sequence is TGTGCCAGTAGTATAGATGGCCGGGAGCGTGGTTATGGCTACACCTTC. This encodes CASSIDGRERGYGYTF.